The 32 T cell receptor beta chains in this list originate from one sample, sequenced in a study of graft-versus-host responses after intestinal transplantation. TCRdb's copy holds only in-frame clones and misses some; the assay was immunoSEQ multiplex PCR. The repertoire holds 130,000 to 150,000 clones, 85% to 95% seen once, with roughly 0.19% in the top ten. Their cognate antigens are unknown. Material: unstimulated CD4+ T cells sorted from spleen or lymph node cells, obtained before intestinal transplant. These receptors were collected from a human donor who received an intestinal transplant.

The rearrangement links TRBV28 to TRBJ1-4; D call uncertain. The CDR3 length is 14 residues. V lost 6 bases and J lost 0, with 8 bases in between. Germline CDR1 and CDR2: MDHEN and SYDVKM. This CDR3 reads CASSDGATNEKLFF. The CDR3 bases are TGTGCCAGCAGCGACGGTGCAACTAATGAAAAACTGTTTTTT. Variable domain in full (rest from reference TRBV28 and TRBJ1-4): DVKVTQSSRYLVKRTGEKVFLECVQDMDHENMFWYRQDPGLGLRLIYFSYDVKMKEKGDIPEGYSVSREKKERFSLILESASTNQTSMYLCASSDGATNEKLFFGSGTQLSVL.

This chain joins TRBV12-5 and TRBJ2-7; possible D gene TRBD2, 5 bases. This CDR3 has 13 residues. With 7 bases removed from V and 1 base from J, the gap between germline ends came to 11 bases. Looked up from germline, CDR1 is LGHNT and CDR2 is FRNRAP. The CDR3 spells CASALGDSYEQYF. The CDR3 coding sequence is TGTGCTAGTGCCCTGGGAGATTCCTACGAGCAGTACTTC.

The rearrangement uses TRBV18 and TRBJ2-5, with D perhaps matching TRBD1 (5 bases). From germline, CDR1 is KGHSH and CDR2 LQKENI. The CDR3 length is 15 residues. Trimming removed 1 base at V and 2 bases at J, with 11 bases between. CDR3 bases: TGTGCCAGCTCACCACTTGTCACAGGACAAGAGACCCAGTACTTC. Its translation is CASSPLVTGQETQYF.

This clone was observed once. V and J are TRBV6-6 and TRBJ1-4; D is ambiguous. The CDR3 spans 13 residues. Deletions cut 5 bases from V and 8 bases from J, with 12 bases between. The germline V gene encodes CDR1 MNHNY and CDR2 SVGAGI (reference sequence). The CDR3 bases are TGTGCCAGCAGTCGCGGGCTTAAGGAAAAACTGTTTTTT. Amino acids: CASSRGLKEKLFF.

The gene calls are TRBV29-1 and TRBJ1-1; D might be TRBD1 (5 bases). V lost 3 bases and J lost 0, with 14 bases in between. Germline loops: CDR1 SQVTM, CDR2 ANQGSEA. The CDR3 length is 15 residues. For the CDR3, the DNA is TGCAGCGTTGAGAACCCGACAGTTTTGAACACTGAAGCTTTCTTT. It yields the protein CSVENPTVLNTEAFF.

The DNA of the CDR3 is TGTGCCAGCATCGAATACGGGACTAGCGGGAGCTACGAGCAGTACTTC. Encoded protein: CASIEYGTSGSYEQYF. The V gene is TRBV27, the J gene TRBJ2-7, with 14 bases identical to TRBD2. Germline V gene data show CDR1 as MNHEY and CDR2 as SMNVEV (reference sequence). After removal of 7 bases from V and 3 bases from J, the junction contained 8 bases not matched to a gene. This CDR3 has 16 amino acids.

This chain joins TRBV10-3 and TRBJ2-7, with D possibly being TRBD2 (5 bases). CDR3 length: 13 amino acids. The V end lost 7 bases, the J end lost 3 bases, and 13 bases lay between the germline ends. The germline V gene has CDR1 ENHRY and CDR2 SYGVKD. The CDR3 DNA follows: TGTGCCATCACCCCTAGCCCCAGCTACGAGCAGTACTTC. Translation: CAITPSPSYEQYF.

This chain uses TRBV18 with TRBJ2-1; 7 bases align to TRBD2. After removal of 1 base from V and 0 bases from J, the junction contained 15 bases not matched to a gene. CDR3 length: 20 residues. The germline V gene has CDR1 KGHSH and CDR2 LQKENI. CDR3 DNA sequence: TGTGCCAGCTCACCACAAGCGTTGATAGCGGGCCTTAGCTCCTACAATGAGCAGTTCTTC. Its protein product is CASSPQALIAGLSSYNEQFF. The entire variable domain, with the rest obtained from reference TRBV18 and TRBJ2-1, is as follows: NAGVMQNPRHLVRRRGQEARLRCSPMKGHSHVYWYRQLPEEGLKFMVYLQKENIIDESGMPKERFSAEFPKEGPSILRIQQVVRGDSAAYFCASSPQALIAGLSSYNEQFFGPGTRLTVL.

This rearrangement joins TRBV10-3 to TRBJ1-2, with TRBD1 identical over 10 bases. The CDR3 has 14 residues. J was trimmed by 4 bases and V by 10 bases; bases with no gene match: 9. Germline V gives CDR1 ENHRY, CDR2 SYGVKD. The CDR3 bases are TGTGCCAGCACCCGGGACAGGGGAATCTATGGCTACACCTTC. This sequence encodes CASTRDRGIYGYTF.

The gene calls are TRBV2 and TRBJ2-7; no clear D gene. Germline-derived CDR1 and CDR2 are SNHLY and FYNNEI. This CDR3 comprises 13 residues. Trimming took off 7 bases at V and 0 bases at J, with 10 bases between the two ends. The CDR3 reads CASNSGISYEQYF. The CDR3 DNA reads TGTGCCAGCAATTCCGGTATCTCCTACGAGCAGTACTTC.

The V call is TRBV27, the J call TRBJ1-4; D unclear. V was trimmed by 0 bases and J by 5 bases, leaving 7 bases between them. This CDR3 has 14 amino acids. CDR1 and CDR2 (germline): MNHEY, SMNVEV (reference sequence). The CDR3 loop reads CASSLSQINEKLFF. The CDR3 DNA reads TGTGCCAGCAGTTTATCACAGATAAATGAAAAACTGTTTTTT.

Regarding this clone: Other nucleotide sequences in the sample specify the same CDR3. V is TRBV7-3 and J is TRBJ2-7; D unclear. The V and J ends lost 2 bases and 0 bases respectively, with 11 bases between them. Germline V gene sequence: CDR1 SGHTA, CDR2 FQGTGA. CDR3 length: 15 residues. CDR3 sequence reads: CASSLHPESSYEQYF. The CDR3 nucleotides read TGTGCCAGCAGCTTACATCCAGAGTCCTCCTACGAGCAGTACTTC.

This chain connects TRBV2 to TRBJ2-7, with 9 bases matching TRBD1. CDR1 and CDR2 (germline): SNHLY, FYNNEI. This CDR3 spans 15 amino acids. The V and J ends lost 6 bases and 3 bases, in that order; junction bases with no gene match: 9. Here the CDR3 DNA reads TGTGCCAGCAGCCCTCGACAGGGGGAGTACTACGAGCAGTACTTC. This gives the protein CASSPRQGEYYEQYF.

The chain is built from TRBV6-1 and TRBJ1-2; a weak D match, TRBD1 (5 bases). CDR1 is MNHNS and CDR2 is SASEGT in the germline V gene. The CDR3 contains 15 residues. V was shortened by 4 bases and J by 6 bases, with 18 bases between the two germline ends. The CDR3, as DNA: TGTGCCAGCAGTGCCCCGGGACCCCCTAGGGATGGCTACACCTTC. Translating it yields CASSAPGPPRDGYTF.

The chain carries TRBV18 and TRBJ1-1; D not resolved. Trimming took 5 bases from V and 1 from J, leaving 14 bases between them. The CDR3 has 15 amino acids. Per germline, CDR1 KGHSH and CDR2 LQKENI. The CDR3 is CASSATEKGNTEAFF. Here the CDR3 DNA reads TGTGCCAGCTCAGCGACCGAGAAAGGGAACACTGAAGCTTTCTTT.

This clone was picked up one time. The chain uses TRBV7-2 and TRBJ2-3; D might be TRBD2 (6 bases). V shed 1 base and J shed 4 bases, with 9 bases lying between them. CDR3 length equals 14 residues. Germline V gene sequence: CDR1 SGHTA, CDR2 FQGNSA. The CDR3 DNA reads as TGTGCCAGCAGCTTAGTGTTAGCGGCAGATACGCAGTATTTT. Translated: CASSLVLAADTQYF.

This clone was counted only a few times. This chain links TRBV5-8 with TRBJ1-4; possibly TRBD1 for D (5 bases). The CDR3 loop spans 16 amino acids. Trimming left V 4 bases short and J 7 bases short, with 20 bases between. Per germline, CDR1 SGHTS and CDR2 YDEGEE. The CDR3 sequence is CASSLDLWGEGEKLFF. The CDR3 nucleotides are TGTGCCAGCAGCCTGGACCTATGGGGCGAGGGTGAAAAACTGTTTTTT. Full variable domain (missing parts from reference TRBV5-8 and TRBJ1-4): EAGVTQSPTHLIKTRGQQATLRCSPISGHTSVYWYQQALGLGLQFLLWYDEGEERNRGNFPPRFSGRQFPNYSSELNVNALELEDSALYLCASSLDLWGEGEKLFFGSGTQLSVL.

V is TRBV28 and J is TRBJ2-7; TRBD1 aligns across 8 bases. The CDR3 consists of 15 residues. Germline V gene lookup returns CDR1 MDHEN and CDR2 SYDVKM. V gave up 5 bases and J gave up 4 bases; unmatched junction bases: 10. The CDR3 DNA follows: TGTGCCAGCAGTCAACGGACAGGGATCTTTTACGAGCAGTACTTC. Translation gives CASSQRTGIFYEQYF.

The rearrangement uses TRBV5-1 and TRBJ2-7; D call uncertain. This CDR3 is built from 12 residues. Germline V CDR1 and CDR2: SGHRS, YFSETQ. V shed 5 bases and J shed 2 bases, with 8 bases lying between them. The CDR3 DNA reads as TGCGCCAGCAGTTCCAATCCCTACGAGCAGTACTTC. Its protein product is CASSSNPYEQYF.

The chain joins TRBV30 to TRBJ2-1; 13 bases fit TRBD2. This CDR3 region has 17 residues. In germline, CDR1 is GTSNPN, CDR2 SVGIG (reference sequence). The trim removed 3 bases at V and 5 bases at J, leaving 10 bases unmatched. CDR3 coding DNA: TGTGCCTGGAGGGACAAACTAGCGGGAGGGGGTCACAATGAGCAGTTCTTC. Translation gives CAWRDKLAGGGHNEQFF.

The chain links TRBV29-1 to TRBJ2-6; D is uncertain. The CDR3 contains 18 residues. Germline V gene lookup returns CDR1 SQVTM and CDR2 ANQGSEA. V was shortened by 5 bases and J by 5 bases, with 25 bases between the two germline ends. The CDR3 sequence is CSVSVQLSIQSRANVLTF. The CDR3 coding sequence is TGCAGCGTTTCTGTACAACTAAGCATACAAAGTCGGGCCAACGTCCTGACTTTC.

This clone was found once. The chain couples TRBV7-2 to TRBJ1-1; unclear D gene. Looked up from germline, CDR1 is SGHTA and CDR2 is FQGNSA. CDR3 length: 12 residues. Trimming shortened V by 0 bases and J by 7 bases, and 6 bases separated the two germline ends. The CDR3 coding sequence is TGTGCCAGCAGCTTAGCAAGGAGTGAAGCTTTCTTT. Protein sequence: CASSLARSEAFF. The full variable domain, rest sourced from reference TRBV7-2 and TRBJ1-1, is GAGVSQSPSNKVTEKGKDVELRCDPISGHTALYWYRQSLGQGLEFLIYFQGNSAPDKSGLPSDRFSAERTGGSVSTLTIQRTQQEDSAVYLCASSLARSEAFFGQGTRLTVV.

As to this clone: This specimen includes other DNA sequences encoding the same CDR3. The chain employs TRBV19 and TRBJ1-1, with 7 positions matching TRBD1. The CDR3 contains 11 residues. The trim removed 9 bases at V and 5 bases at J, leaving 3 bases unmatched. Germline V gene lookup returns CDR1 LNHDA and CDR2 SQIVND (reference sequence). Here the CDR3 reads CASRTGTEAFF. The CDR3 DNA reads as TGTGCCAGCAGGACAGGAACTGAAGCTTTCTTT.

This chain joins TRBV4-2 and TRBJ2-2; 9 bases are shared with TRBD2. With 0 bases clipped from V and 2 bases from J, the junction kept 10 bases outside the gene matches. This CDR3 has 19 residues. Looked up from germline, CDR1 is LGHNA and CDR2 is YNFKEQ. In nucleotides, the CDR3 is TGTGCCAGCAGCCAAGATTTAGGTAGCGGGAGTCTAAACACCGGGGAGCTGTTTTTT. This translates into CASSQDLGSGSLNTGELFF.

This chain connects TRBV6-1 to TRBJ1-1; 7 bases align to TRBD1. The V gene's germline CDR1 is MNHNS and CDR2 SASEGT. The junction had 7 bases not matched to a gene; V was cut back by 5 bases and J by 4 bases. There are 14 residues in the CDR3. CDR3 sequence: CASSRQGGSTEAFF. The CDR3 coding sequence is TGTGCCAGCAGTAGACAGGGCGGGAGCACTGAAGCTTTCTTT.

The J gene is TRBJ2-2, the V gene TRBV29-1; tentative D call: TRBD1 (5 bases). V gave up 4 bases and J gave up 4 bases, with 10 bases separating them. Germline-derived CDR1 and CDR2 are SQVTM and ANQGSEA. The CDR3 consists of 13 residues. DNA for the CDR3: TGCAGCGTTGCAGGGCGTCGCACCGGGGAGCTGTTTTTT. Its translation: CSVAGRRTGELFF.

The chain recombines TRBV30 with TRBJ1-1, with TRBD1 matching 7 bases. The CDR3 covers 15 residues. V gave up 4 bases and J gave up 1 base; unmatched junction bases: 9. CDR1 GTSNPN and CDR2 SVGIG come from the germline V gene (reference sequence). The CDR3 DNA reads as TGTGCCTGGATACAGGACAGGAAAAAGAACACTGAAGCTTTCTTT. As protein: CAWIQDRKKNTEAFF.

The V call is TRBV29-1, the J call TRBJ1-5; no definite D call. This CDR3 contains 15 residues. Germline V gene lookup returns CDR1 SQVTM and CDR2 ANQGSEA. The germline V and J ends were trimmed by 6 bases and 0 bases, with 15 bases remaining between them. The CDR3 loop reads CSVTTGVDSNQPQHF. The CDR3, as DNA: TGCAGCGTAACCACGGGTGTTGATAGCAATCAGCCCCAGCATTTT.

The DNA for the CDR3 is TGTGCCAGCAGCTTTGGAAACACCATATATTTT. Protein sequence: CASSFGNTIYF. The chain recombines TRBV7-2 with TRBJ1-3; D is ambiguous. Germline V gene lookup returns CDR1 SGHTA and CDR2 FQGNSA. Trimming took off 3 bases at V and 3 bases at J, with 0 bases between the two ends. The CDR3 has 11 amino acids.

This chain joins TRBV9 and TRBJ1-1; a weak D match, TRBD1 (5 bases). The V gene's germline CDR1 is SGDLS and CDR2 YYNGEE. Trimming cost V 4 bases and J 1 base, with 14 bases left between them. The length of the CDR3 is 15 residues. The CDR3 bases are TGTGCCAGCAGCCCCTGGGGCGGGACGAACACTGAAGCTTTCTTT. Amino acid sequence: CASSPWGGTNTEAFF.

This sequence joins TRBV7-2 and TRBJ1-2; no firm D call. The CDR3 contains 14 residues. The V end was cut by 2 bases, the J end by 4 bases, with 11 bases between. The V gene's germline CDR1 is SGHTA and CDR2 FQGNSA. The CDR3 here is CASSLSAESYGYTF. CDR3 in DNA: TGTGCCAGCAGCTTAAGCGCGGAGAGCTATGGCTACACCTTC.

The CDR3 DNA sequence: TGTGCCAGCTCCCCGGCCGACTCCACCTACGAGCAGTACTTC. It encodes CASSPADSTYEQYF. The chain couples TRBV18 to TRBJ2-7; D gene ambiguous. Trimming took off 6 bases at V and 2 bases at J, with 14 bases between the two ends. CDR1 and CDR2 (germline): KGHSH, LQKENI. This CDR3 comprises 14 residues.